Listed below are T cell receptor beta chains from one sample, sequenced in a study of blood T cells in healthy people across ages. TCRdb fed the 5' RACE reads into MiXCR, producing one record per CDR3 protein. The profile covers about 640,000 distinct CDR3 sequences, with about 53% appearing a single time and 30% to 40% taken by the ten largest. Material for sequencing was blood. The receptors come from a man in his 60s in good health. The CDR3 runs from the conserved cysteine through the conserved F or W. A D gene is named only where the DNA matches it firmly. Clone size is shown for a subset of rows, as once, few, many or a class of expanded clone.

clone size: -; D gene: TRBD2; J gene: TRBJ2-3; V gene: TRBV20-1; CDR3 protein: CSARPTRGGVTDTQYF; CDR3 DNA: TGCAGTGCTAGACCAACGCGGGGGGGCGTCACAGATACGCAGTATTTT
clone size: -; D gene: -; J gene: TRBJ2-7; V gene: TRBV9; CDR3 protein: CASSVGRGAGSYEQYF; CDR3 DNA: TGTGCCAGCAGCGTAGGCAGGGGCGCAGGGTCCTACGAGCAGTACTTC
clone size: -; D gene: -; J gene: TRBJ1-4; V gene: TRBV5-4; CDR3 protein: CASSLGHPGRNEKLFF; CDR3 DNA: TGTGCCAGCAGCTTGGGACACCCGGGACGGAATGAAAAACTGTTTTTT
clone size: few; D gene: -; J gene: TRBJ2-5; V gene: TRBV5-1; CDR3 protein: CASSLAGRQDETQYF; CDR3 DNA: TGCGCCAGCAGCTTGGCCGGCAGGCAGGATGAGACCCAGTACTTC
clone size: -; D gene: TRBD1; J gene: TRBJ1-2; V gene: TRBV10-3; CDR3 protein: CAISSGGGTVNYGYTF; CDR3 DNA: TGCGCCATCAGCTCAGGGGGAGGGACGGTTAACTATGGCTACACCTTC
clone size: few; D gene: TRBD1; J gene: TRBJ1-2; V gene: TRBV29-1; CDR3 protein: CSGSRGQGYGYTF; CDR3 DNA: TGCAGCGGTTCCAGGGGGCAGGGCTATGGCTACACCTTC
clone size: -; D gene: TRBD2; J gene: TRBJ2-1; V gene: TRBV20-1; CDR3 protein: CSARATGTSGGHEQFF; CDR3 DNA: TGCAGTGCTAGAGCCACCGGGACTAGCGGGGGTCATGAGCAGTTCTTC
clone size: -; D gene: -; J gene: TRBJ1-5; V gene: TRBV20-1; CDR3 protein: CSALAGLRSNQPQHF; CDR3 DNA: TGCAGTGCCCTGGCGGGACTCCGGAGCAATCAGCCCCAGCATTTT
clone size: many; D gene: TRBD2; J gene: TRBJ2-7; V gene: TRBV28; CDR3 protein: CASSLGGDGEQYF; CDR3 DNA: TGTGCCAGCAGTTTAGGGGGGGACGGCGAGCAGTACTTC
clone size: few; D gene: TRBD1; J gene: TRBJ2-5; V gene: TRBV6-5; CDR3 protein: CASSNIQGAREQYF; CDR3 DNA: TGTGCCAGCAGTAACATACAGGGGGCTAGGGAGCAGTACTTC
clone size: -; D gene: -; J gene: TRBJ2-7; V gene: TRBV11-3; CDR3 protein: CASSGDGEQYF; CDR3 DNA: TGTGCCAGCAGCGGGGATGGCGAGCAGTACTTC
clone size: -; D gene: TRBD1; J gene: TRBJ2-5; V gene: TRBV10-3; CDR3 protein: CAISRDRGQETQYF; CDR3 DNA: TGTGCCATCAGCCGGGACAGGGGGCAAGAGACCCAGTACTTC
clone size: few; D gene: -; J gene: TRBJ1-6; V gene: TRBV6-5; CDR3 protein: CASSYSQELYNSPLHF; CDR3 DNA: TGTGCCAGCAGTTACTCGCAAGAACTCTATAATTCACCCCTCCACTTT
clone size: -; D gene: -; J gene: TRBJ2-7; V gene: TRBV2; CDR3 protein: CASSESPGYSYEQYF; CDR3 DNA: TGTGCCAGCAGTGAAAGTCCAGGGTACTCCTACGAGCAGTACTTC